A single sample is the source of the 6 T cell receptor beta chains below, sequenced in a study of T-cell memory formation after mild COVID-19. TCRdb fed the 5' RACE reads into MiXCR, producing one record per CDR3 protein. Of roughly 600,000 distinct CDR3 sequences listed, about a sixth were seen once; the top ten hold about 11%. Input material: PBMCs or a T cell subset sorted from them (not recorded which). Receptor source: an adult woman who had mild COVID-19 (a few samples of this study predate the infection). Cell type and time point are not known.

The chain is built from TRBV25-1 and TRBJ2-7, with 8 bases aligning to TRBD1. Germline trimming cut 3 bases from V and 2 bases from J; bases unmatched to any gene: 6. CDR1 is MGHDK and CDR2 is SYGVNS in the germline V gene. This CDR3 contains 15 residues. Here the CDR3 reads CASSDQGARAYEQYF. The CDR3 DNA reads TGTGCCAGCAGTGATCAGGGGGCTAGGGCCTACGAGCAGTACTTC.

V usage is TRBV14 and J usage is TRBJ2-7; no firm D call. CDR3 size: 13 residues. Germline V lookup: CDR1 SGHDN, CDR2 FVKESK. V was shortened by 2 bases and J by 5 bases, with 10 bases between the two germline ends. The CDR3 protein is CASSQFLGNEQYF. The CDR3 DNA sequence: TGTGCCAGCAGCCAATTTTTGGGAAACGAGCAGTACTTC.

This clonotype was found a few times. The chain couples TRBV11-2 to TRBJ2-1, with D tentatively TRBD1 or TRBD2 (6 bases each). Germline CDR1 is SGHAT and CDR2 is FQNNGV. The CDR3 totals 15 residues. V lost 0 bases and J 9 bases, leaving 15 bases between the germline ends. Here the CDR3 DNA reads TGTGCCAGCAGCTTAGAACCCACTAGCAGGGGTGAGCAGTTCTTC. It translates to CASSLEPTSRGEQFF.

The chain links TRBV20-1 to TRBJ1-1; 7 nucleotides align to TRBD1. V lost 3 bases and J lost 3; bases outside the gene matches: 10. Per the germline V gene, CDR1 is DFQATT and CDR2 is SNEGSKA (reference sequence). The CDR3 runs 15 residues. The DNA of the CDR3 is TGCAGTGCTAGTCTGCGACAGGGAGTCTACACTGAAGCTTTCTTT. Its protein is CSASLRQGVYTEAFF.

This clonotype appeared many times. The chain joins TRBV5-6 to TRBJ2-1; D is uncertain. The CDR3 contains 13 residues. Germline V CDR1 and CDR2: SGHDT, YYEEEE. Trimming took 0 bases from V and 4 from J, leaving 5 bases between them. For the CDR3, the DNA is TGTGCCAGCAGCTTGGTTGTGTACAATGAGCAGTTCTTC. It codes for CASSLVVYNEQFF.

This clonotype was counted only a few times. V gene TRBV27 combines with J gene TRBJ1-1; 9 nucleotides line up with TRBD1. This CDR3 is built from 15 residues. With V trimmed by 3 bases and J by 3 bases, 5 bases remained unmatched. Germline CDR1 is MNHEY and CDR2 is SMNVEV (reference sequence). The CDR3 loop is CASSLLQGAYTEAFF. In nucleotides, the CDR3 is TGTGCCAGCAGTTTGCTACAGGGGGCGTACACTGAAGCTTTCTTT.